This TCR beta chain stems from a study of cytomegalovirus exposure and HLA in healthy donors. The overall study: Tens of millions of unique TCR sequences came from HLA-typed donors in an early release. Findings and caveats of the study: A later analysis linked a missense DCLRE1C variant to TCR beta V- and J-gene trimming.

In the case of this clone: The antigen remains unidentified.

The primer mix had 60 Vbeta and 13 Jbeta primers. Profiling relied on immunoSEQ multiplex PCR, and the TCRdb table lists in-frame clones only, not all of them. The table shows 150,000 to 160,000 clones, with over 60% occurring only once. The V and J ends lost 3 bases and 8 bases respectively, with 13 bases between them. Per the germline V gene, CDR1 is GTSNPN and CDR2 is SVGIG (reference sequence). The CDR3 loop spans 13 amino acids. This clonotype originated in a woman aged 35 to 49 in good health and CMV-seronegative. The chain links TRBV30 to TRBJ2-2; D gene unclear. The sequenced sample consisted of PBMCs. The CDR3 is CAWSPNLVGELFF. CDR3 nucleotides: TGTGCCTGGAGCCCAAACCTAGTGGGGGAGCTGTTTTTT.